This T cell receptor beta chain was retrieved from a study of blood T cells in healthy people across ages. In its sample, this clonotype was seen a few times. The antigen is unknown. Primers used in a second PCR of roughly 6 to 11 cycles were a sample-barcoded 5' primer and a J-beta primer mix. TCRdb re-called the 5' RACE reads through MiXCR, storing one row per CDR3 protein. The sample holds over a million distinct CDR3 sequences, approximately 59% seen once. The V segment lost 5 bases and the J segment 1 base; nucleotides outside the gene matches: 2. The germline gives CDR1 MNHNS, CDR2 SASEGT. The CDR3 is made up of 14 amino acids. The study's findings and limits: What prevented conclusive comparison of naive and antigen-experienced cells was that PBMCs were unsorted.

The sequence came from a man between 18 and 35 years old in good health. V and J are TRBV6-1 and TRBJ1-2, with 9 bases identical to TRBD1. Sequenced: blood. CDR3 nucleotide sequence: TGTGCCAGCAGTCGGACAGGGGATAACTATGGCTACACCTTC. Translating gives CASSRTGDNYGYTF.